These 5 T cell receptor beta chains originate from one sample sequenced in a study of breast tumors, draining lymph nodes, adjacent tissues. Breast cancer patients provided tissue from their axillary draining lymph nodes. TCRdb reanalysed the multiplex PCR reads using MiXCR and keeps one entry per CDR3 protein. The sample includes approximately 230,000 distinct CDR3 sequences, less than 40% seen only once; the top ten take approximately 3.3%. What was sequenced was axillary lymph node tissue. These receptors originate from a female donor with breast cancer. Some clones in this sample may be carry-over from other donors' samples.

In its sample, this clonotype was seen many times. The CDR3 region is CASGGRELSYEQYF. The CDR3 DNA is TGTGCCAGCGGAGGCAGGGAATTATCCTACGAGCAGTACTTC. This chain uses TRBV2 with TRBJ2-7, with D perhaps matching TRBD1 or TRBD2 (5 bases each). Trimming pared 8 bases from V and 1 base from J, leaving 15 bases between. Germline lookup yields CDR1 SNHLY and CDR2 FYNNEI. The CDR3 has 14 residues.

CDR3 DNA: TGTGCCTGGGAGGGACAGGGGCACGAGCAGTACTTC. It yields the protein CAWEGQGHEQYF. The J gene is TRBJ2-7, the V gene TRBV11-3; 10 nucleotides line up with TRBD1. Germline CDR1 is SGHNT and CDR2 is YENEEA. The length of the CDR3 is 12 residues. Losses at the gene ends were 11 bases for V and 5 bases for J; bases not matched to a gene: 6.

The rearrangement links TRBV4-1 to TRBJ2-3; TRBD2 matches at 9 bases. J was trimmed by 5 bases and V by 1 base; bases with no gene match: 1. This CDR3 is built from 14 residues. Germline CDR1 reads MGHRA; CDR2 reads YSYEKL. This chain's CDR3 is CASSQVAGEDTQYF. CDR3 DNA: TGCGCCAGCAGCCAAGTAGCGGGAGAAGATACGCAGTATTTT.

V is TRBV2 and J is TRBJ2-3; 11 positions match TRBD2. V shed 6 bases and J 0 bases; nucleotides not matched to a gene: 8. This CDR3 has 17 amino acids. Germline CDR1 reads SNHLY; CDR2 reads FYNNEI. The CDR3 DNA follows: TGTGCCAGCAGCTCCGCGGGACTAGCGGTCAGCACAGATACGCAGTATTTT. It encodes CASSSAGLAVSTDTQYF.

This clonotype appeared many times. The J gene is TRBJ2-3, the V gene TRBV20-1; 7 nucleotides match TRBD2. The length of the CDR3 is 16 residues. V gave up 6 bases and J gave up 2 bases; unmatched junction bases: 14. Germline assignment: CDR1 DFQATT and CDR2 SNEGSKA (reference sequence). As DNA, the CDR3 is TGCAGTGCACTGGGGGGGGAGGGCCTCTCCACAGATACGCAGTATTTT. This codes for CSALGGEGLSTDTQYF.